Listed below are T cell receptor beta chains from one sample, sequenced in a study of blood T cells in healthy people across ages. One entry per CDR3 protein, called by TCRdb with MiXCR from the 5' RACE reads. The sample has around 990,000 distinct CDR3 sequences; under 30% are singletons. These sequences were also reported in another study, on T cells of mothers and their children.

Source material: blood. The receptors come from a girl aged 2 to 9 in good health. Each CDR3 is given with its conserved first and last residue. A D gene is named only where the DNA matches it firmly. Size tells how often a clone was seen (once, few, many) or the class of an expanded clone, and some rows leave it out.

d_call,v_call,clone_size,j_call,cdr3_aa,cdr3_nt
.,TRBV5-1,.,TRBJ2-2,CASKGLGQVAGELFF,TGCGCCAGCAAGGGGCTGGGCCAGGTGGCCGGGGAGCTGTTTTTT
TRBD2,TRBV10-3,few,TRBJ2-2,CAAQTPTSGIDTGELFF,TGTGCCGCACAAACCCCGACTAGCGGGATCGACACCGGGGAGCTGTTTTTT
.,TRBV20-1,.,TRBJ1-1,CSARDSTEAFF,TGCAGTGCTAGAGACTCCACGGAAGCTTTCTTT
.,TRBV9,.,TRBJ2-3,CASSMSPRTSTDTQYF,TGTGCCAGCAGTATGAGTCCGCGAACTAGCACAGATACGCAGTATTTT
.,TRBV6-6,few,TRBJ2-7,CASSYSVFGVLGEQYF,TGTGCCAGCAGTTACTCAGTTTTCGGGGTATTGGGGGAGCAGTACTTC
.,TRBV9,few,TRBJ2-1,CASSVRLDYNEQFF,TGTGCCAGCAGCGTAAGGCTAGACTACAATGAGCAGTTCTTC
.,TRBV7-2,.,TRBJ2-6,CASTRRGRNSGANVLTF,TGTGCCAGCACGAGGAGAGGGCGGAACTCTGGGGCCAACGTCCTGACTTTC
.,TRBV12-3/TRBV12-4,few,TRBJ1-6,CASSLERSSPLHF,TGTGCTAGCAGTTTGGAAAGGTCTTCACCCCTCCACTTT
.,TRBV20-1,.,TRBJ2-7,CSAMGGWHEQYF,TGCAGTGCTATGGGGGGTTGGCACGAGCAGTACTTC
TRBD1,TRBV7-9,.,TRBJ2-5,CASSPTGGREAQYF,TGTGCCAGCAGCCCCACAGGGGGGCGTGAGGCCCAGTACTTC
.,TRBV7-2,.,TRBJ2-1,CASSVDSVSSYNEQFF,TGTGCCAGCTCAGTGGACAGCGTCAGCTCCTACAATGAGCAGTTCTTC
TRBD1,TRBV4-2,.,TRBJ1-2,CASSQVGGGNGYTF,TGTGCCAGCAGCCAAGTAGGGGGCGGAAATGGCTACACCTTC
.,TRBV7-3,.,TRBJ2-1,CASSLVGSHNEQFF,TGTGCCAGCAGCTTAGTCGGGAGTCACAATGAGCAGTTCTTC
.,TRBV11-3,few,TRBJ2-5,CASSPRRDLKVEGAKETQYF,TGTGCCAGCAGCCCAAGAAGGGATCTTAAGGTCGAGGGTGCTAAAGAGACCCAGTACTTC
.,TRBV12-5,.,TRBJ1-1,CASGLGSTEAFF,TGTGCTAGTGGTTTGGGTTCCACTGAAGCTTTCTTT
TRBD2,TRBV28,.,TRBJ2-7,CASRTGTRAYEQYF,TGTGCCAGCAGAACCGGGACTAGGGCCTACGAGCAGTACTTC
TRBD2,TRBV5-6,.,TRBJ2-7,CASSFLAGEYYEQYF,TGTGCCAGCAGCTTTTTAGCGGGAGAATACTACGAGCAGTACTTC
TRBD1,TRBV3-1,few,TRBJ1-2,CASSQTGENYGYTF,TGCGCCAGCAGCCAAACAGGGGAAAACTATGGCTACACCTTC
.,TRBV27,.,TRBJ1-2,CASSLGPLTTEANYGYTF,TGTGCCAGCAGTTTAGGCCCACTAACTACTGAAGCGAACTATGGCTACACCTTC
.,TRBV7-9,once,TRBJ1-5,CASSMQTPEQPQHF,TGTGCCAGCAGCATGCAGACCCCAGAACAGCCCCAGCATTTT
TRBD2,TRBV7-9,.,TRBJ2-5,CASSYALRGQETQYF,TGTGCCAGCAGCTACGCCTTGCGGGGGCAAGAGACCCAGTACTTC
TRBD2,TRBV20-1,few,TRBJ2-1,CSRTGGGDWNEQFF,TGCAGCCGGACCGGCGGGGGGGATTGGAATGAGCAGTTCTTC
TRBD2,TRBV7-2,.,TRBJ2-5,CASSLSGRDGETQYF,TGTGCCAGCAGTCTTAGCGGGAGAGATGGGGAGACCCAGTACTTC
TRBD1,TRBV4-2,.,TRBJ1-2,CASSRPGQGACTF,TGTGCCAGCAGCCGACCGGGACAGGGGGCTTGCACCTTC
TRBD2,TRBV7-2,few,TRBJ2-5,CASSTQGLAEETQYF,TGTGCCAGCAGCACCCAGGGACTAGCGGAGGAGACCCAGTACTTC
.,TRBV14,few,TRBJ1-2,CATDQGGGYTF,TGTGCCACAGACCAGGGTGGTGGCTACACCTTC
.,TRBV7-9,few,TRBJ1-5,CASSLSEKPQHF,TGTGCCAGCAGCTTATCTGAAAAGCCCCAGCATTTT
.,TRBV7-9,few,TRBJ2-5,CASSWGDRPRSFF,TGTGCCAGCAGCTGGGGAGATAGACCCCGATCGTTCTTC
.,TRBV12-3/TRBV12-4,many,TRBJ2-1,CASSLGDDEQFF,TGTGCCAGCAGTTTGGGTGACGATGAGCAGTTCTTC
.,TRBV9,few,TRBJ1-2,CASSALAGTGFAYGYTF,TGTGCCAGCAGCGCCCTTGCGGGGACGGGGTTCGCCTATGGCTACACCTTC
.,TRBV20-1,.,TRBJ2-1,CSAKVAESSYNEQFF,TGCAGTGCTAAGGTGGCGGAAAGCTCCTACAATGAGCAGTTCTTC
TRBD1,TRBV12-3/TRBV12-4,few,TRBJ1-3,CASAPGTGAGNTIYF,TGTGCCAGCGCCCCCGGGACAGGGGCTGGAAACACCATATATTTT
TRBD2,TRBV20-1,.,TRBJ2-3,CSARVFSGSLGDTQYF,TGCAGTGCTAGAGTCTTTAGCGGGTCCCTCGGGGATACGCAGTATTTT
.,TRBV11-3,few,TRBJ2-7,CASSLTRQVPYEQYF,TGTGCCAGCAGCCTAACGAGACAGGTACCCTACGAGCAGTACTTC
.,TRBV12-3/TRBV12-4,.,TRBJ1-2,CASSFSGTGYTF,TGTGCCAGCAGTTTTTCCGGGACTGGCTACACCTTC
.,TRBV5-1,few,TRBJ2-3,CASSLGPRDTQYF,TGCGCCAGCAGCTTGGGTCCCCGCGATACGCAGTATTTT
TRBD1,TRBV9,.,TRBJ2-5,CASSAPDRGETQYF,TGTGCCAGCAGCGCACCTGACAGGGGAGAGACCCAGTACTTC
.,TRBV5-6,.,TRBJ1-4,CASTYLTDMNEKLFF,TGTGCCAGCACGTATCTGACTGATATGAATGAAAAACTGTTTTTT
.,TRBV2,.,TRBJ2-1,CASTLADNEQFF,TGTGCCAGCACCCTGGCGGACAATGAGCAGTTCTTC
.,TRBV28,.,TRBJ1-4,CASRGGQSNEKLFF,TGTGCCAGCAGGGGTGGACAAAGTAATGAAAAACTGTTTTTT
.,TRBV4-1,once,TRBJ2-2,CASSQGSGVTGELFF,TGCGCCAGCAGCCAAGGGTCAGGGGTAACCGGGGAGCTGTTTTTT
.,TRBV6-2/TRBV6-3,.,TRBJ1-2,CASSYSYRELDGYTF,TGTGCCAGCAGTTACTCGTACAGGGAATTGGATGGCTACACCTTC
.,TRBV3-1,.,TRBJ2-1,CASSQGEDYTQFF,TGTGCCAGCAGCCAAGGGGAGGATTATACGCAGTTCTTC
.,TRBV4-3,.,TRBJ2-2,CASSQDLWGVNTGELFF,TGCGCCAGCAGCCAAGATTTGTGGGGGGTGAACACCGGGGAGCTGTTTTTT
.,TRBV20-1,.,TRBJ2-5,CSATEGKETQYF,TGCAGTGCTACCGAGGGAAAAGAGACCCAGTACTTC
TRBD1,TRBV12-3/TRBV12-4,few,TRBJ2-5,CASSLIPLQGAETQYF,TGTGCCAGCAGTTTAATCCCCCTTCAGGGGGCTGAGACCCAGTACTTC
.,TRBV5-6,.,TRBJ2-7,CASSFSWSENEQYF,TGTGCCAGCAGCTTTAGTTGGTCTGAGAACGAGCAGTACTTC
.,TRBV6-5,few,TRBJ2-4,CASSGVNIQYF,TGTGCCAGCAGTGGGGTAAACATTCAGTACTTC
.,TRBV7-3,many,TRBJ2-1,CASSLREGSVQFF,TGTGCCAGCAGCTTAAGGGAAGGAAGCGTTCAGTTCTTC
.,TRBV12-3/TRBV12-4,.,TRBJ2-5,CASVSGSEGETQYF,TGTGCCAGCGTGAGTGGTTCGGAGGGGGAGACCCAGTACTTC
.,TRBV7-7,.,TRBJ2-1,CASSPDVRASYNEQFF,TGTGCTAGCAGCCCAGACGTCCGGGCCTCCTACAATGAGCAGTTCTTC
TRBD1,TRBV5-1,.,TRBJ2-5,CASSKDRVQETQYF,TGCGCCAGCAGCAAGGACAGGGTCCAAGAGACCCAGTACTTC
.,TRBV10-3,.,TRBJ1-2,CAISDGLGGSYGYTF,TGTGCCATCAGTGATGGGTTGGGTGGATCCTATGGCTACACCTTC
TRBD1,TRBV20-1,.,TRBJ2-2,CSARGAGGLTGELFF,TGCAGTGCTAGGGGAGCAGGGGGTCTCACCGGGGAGCTGTTTTTT
.,TRBV7-2,few,TRBJ2-3,CASREAARSTDTQYF,TGTGCCAGCAGAGAAGCGGCCAGGAGCACAGATACGCAGTATTTT
TRBD2,TRBV12-3/TRBV12-4,.,TRBJ2-3,CASSLALAGLSTDTQYF,TGTGCCAGCAGTTTAGCACTAGCGGGACTCAGCACAGATACGCAGTATTTT
.,TRBV14,.,TRBJ1-1,CASSQDHGETEAFF,TGTGCCAGCAGCCAAGATCACGGAGAGACTGAAGCTTTCTTT
.,TRBV11-2,few,TRBJ2-2,CASSLRDTPVTGELFF,TGTGCCAGCAGCTTAAGAGACACCCCAGTTACCGGGGAGCTGTTTTTT
.,TRBV12-3/TRBV12-4,.,TRBJ2-1,CASTGSSNEQFF,TGTGCCAGCACCGGAAGTTCCAATGAGCAGTTCTTC